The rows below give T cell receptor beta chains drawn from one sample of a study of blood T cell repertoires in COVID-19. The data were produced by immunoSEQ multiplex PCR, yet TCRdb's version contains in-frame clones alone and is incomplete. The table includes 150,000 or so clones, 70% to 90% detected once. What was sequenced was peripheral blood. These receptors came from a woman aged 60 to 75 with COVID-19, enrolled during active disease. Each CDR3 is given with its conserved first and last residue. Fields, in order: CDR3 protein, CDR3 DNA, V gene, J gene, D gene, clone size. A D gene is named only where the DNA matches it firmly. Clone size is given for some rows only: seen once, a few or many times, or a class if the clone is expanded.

CDR3aa: CASSPTGGYEQYF
CDR3nt: TGTGCCAGTAGTCCTACAGGGGGCTACGAGCAGTACTTC
v_gene: TRBV19
j_gene: TRBJ2-7
d_gene: TRBD1
abundance: .

CDR3aa: CASSPSRNEKLFF
CDR3nt: TGCGCCAGCAGCCCCTCCAGAAATGAAAAACTGTTTTTT
v_gene: TRBV4-3
j_gene: TRBJ1-4
d_gene: .
abundance: .

CDR3aa: CATLRPGTGILSGNTIYF
CDR3nt: TGTGCCACCCTACGACCTGGGACAGGGATACTATCTGGAAACACCATATATTTT
v_gene: TRBV27
j_gene: TRBJ1-3
d_gene: TRBD1
abundance: once

CDR3aa: CASSLASNMNTEAFF
CDR3nt: TGCGCCAGCAGCTTGGCCAGTAACATGAACACTGAAGCTTTCTTT
v_gene: TRBV5-1
j_gene: TRBJ1-1
d_gene: .
abundance: .

CDR3aa: CASSQVLPPLDTQYF
CDR3nt: TGCGCCAGCAGCCAAGTACTCCCCCCTCTAGATACGCAGTATTTT
v_gene: TRBV4-1
j_gene: TRBJ2-3
d_gene: .
abundance: .

CDR3aa: CASRHRLDPEGSEQYF
CDR3nt: TGCGCCAGCAGACATCGCCTGGACCCTGAGGGTTCCGAGCAGTACTTC
v_gene: TRBV10-2
j_gene: TRBJ2-7
d_gene: .
abundance: .

CDR3aa: CASSQGIGGQSGNTIYF
CDR3nt: TGTGCCAGCAGCCAGGGTATCGGAGGGCAATCTGGAAACACCATATATTTT
v_gene: TRBV3-1/TRBV3-2
j_gene: TRBJ1-3
d_gene: .
abundance: .

CDR3aa: CASSEGGTGAIEQYF
CDR3nt: TGTGCCAGCAGCGAGGGGGGGACAGGCGCTATCGAGCAGTACTTC
v_gene: TRBV7-9
j_gene: TRBJ2-7
d_gene: .
abundance: .

CDR3aa: CASTSSGGRTDTQYF
CDR3nt: TGTGCCAGCACCTCTAGCGGGGGCCGCACAGATACGCAGTATTTT
v_gene: TRBV2
j_gene: TRBJ2-3
d_gene: TRBD2
abundance: .

CDR3aa: CASSPRIQPNYGYTF
CDR3nt: TGTGCCAGCTCACCACGGATACAGCCGAACTATGGCTACACCTTC
v_gene: TRBV18
j_gene: TRBJ1-2
d_gene: .
abundance: .

CDR3aa: CASSPDRGLEGTEAFF
CDR3nt: TGTGCCAGCAGCCCCGACAGGGGGCTTGAAGGCACTGAAGCTTTCTTT
v_gene: TRBV13
j_gene: TRBJ1-1
d_gene: TRBD1
abundance: .

CDR3aa: CASTEGGQTQYF
CDR3nt: TGTGCCAGCACCGAGGGAGGACAGACCCAGTACTTC
v_gene: TRBV12-3/TRBV12-4
j_gene: TRBJ2-5
d_gene: .
abundance: .

CDR3aa: CAISDAGIQPQHF
CDR3nt: TGTGCCATCAGTGATGCAGGCATTCAGCCCCAGCATTTT
v_gene: TRBV10-3
j_gene: TRBJ1-5
d_gene: .
abundance: .

CDR3aa: CASSRQAADTQYF
CDR3nt: TGTGCCAGCTCACGTCAGGCTGCAGATACGCAGTATTTT
v_gene: TRBV18
j_gene: TRBJ2-3
d_gene: .
abundance: once

CDR3aa: CASSRDSSNYGYTF
CDR3nt: TGTGCCAGCAGCAGGGACAGTAGTAACTATGGCTACACCTTC
v_gene: TRBV5-4
j_gene: TRBJ1-2
d_gene: TRBD1
abundance: few

CDR3aa: CASSQGPGGAAETQYF
CDR3nt: TGCGCCAGCAGCCAAGGTCCGGGGGGGGCGGCGGAGACCCAGTACTTC
v_gene: TRBV4-1
j_gene: TRBJ2-5
d_gene: TRBD2
abundance: .

CDR3aa: CASSQNSGQPQHF
CDR3nt: TGTGCCAGCAGCCAAAACTCCGGTCAGCCCCAGCATTTT
v_gene: TRBV5-5
j_gene: TRBJ1-5
d_gene: .
abundance: .

CDR3aa: CASSNRQGRNIQYF
CDR3nt: TGTGCCAGCAGCAACCGACAGGGCAGAAACATTCAGTACTTC
v_gene: TRBV5-4
j_gene: TRBJ2-4
d_gene: TRBD1
abundance: .

CDR3aa: CASLGPEAFF
CDR3nt: TGTGCCTCCCTGGGGCCTGAAGCTTTCTTT
v_gene: TRBV12-3/TRBV12-4
j_gene: TRBJ1-1
d_gene: .
abundance: .

CDR3aa: CASSLGGGTTEAFF
CDR3nt: TGTGCCAGCAGCTTAGGTGGCGGAACCACTGAAGCTTTCTTT
v_gene: TRBV7-6
j_gene: TRBJ1-1
d_gene: .
abundance: once

CDR3aa: CASRVGTFLETQYF
CDR3nt: TGTGCCAGCAGAGTCGGGACATTCTTGGAGACCCAGTACTTC
v_gene: TRBV27
j_gene: TRBJ2-5
d_gene: .
abundance: .

CDR3aa: CASSLQSGYADTQYF
CDR3nt: TGTGCCAGCAGCTTACAATCGGGGTACGCAGATACGCAGTATTTT
v_gene: TRBV7-3
j_gene: TRBJ2-3
d_gene: .
abundance: .

CDR3aa: CASSSVAGGTDTQYF
CDR3nt: TGTGCCAGCAGCTCCGTAGCGGGGGGGACAGATACGCAGTATTTT
v_gene: TRBV7-2
j_gene: TRBJ2-3
d_gene: TRBD2
abundance: .

CDR3aa: CASSHGTSSYEQYF
CDR3nt: TGTGCCAGCAGCCATGGGACTAGCTCGTACGAGCAGTACTTC
v_gene: TRBV11-2
j_gene: TRBJ2-7
d_gene: TRBD2
abundance: .

CDR3aa: CASSTGLAGAGELFF
CDR3nt: TGTGCCAGTAGTACAGGACTAGCGGGGGCCGGGGAGCTGTTTTTT
v_gene: TRBV19
j_gene: TRBJ2-2
d_gene: TRBD2
abundance: .

CDR3aa: CASSQEASSNSPLHF
CDR3nt: TGCGCCAGCAGCCAAGAGGCCAGTTCGAATTCACCCCTCCACTTT
v_gene: TRBV4-3
j_gene: TRBJ1-6
d_gene: .
abundance: .

CDR3aa: CASSPWTGVDGYTF
CDR3nt: TGTGCCAGCAGTCCCTGGACAGGGGTTGATGGCTACACCTTC
v_gene: TRBV27
j_gene: TRBJ1-2
d_gene: TRBD1
abundance: once

CDR3aa: CASSLGTSGDLYEQYF
CDR3nt: TGCGCCAGCAGCTTGGGGACTAGCGGGGATCTTTATGAGCAGTACTTC
v_gene: TRBV5-1
j_gene: TRBJ2-7
d_gene: TRBD2
abundance: .

CDR3aa: CASSYYRGFNNSPLHF
CDR3nt: TGTGCCAGCAGCTACTACAGGGGATTCAATAATTCACCCCTCCACTTT
v_gene: TRBV7-2
j_gene: TRBJ1-6
d_gene: TRBD1
abundance: .

CDR3aa: CASSVGAGGNSPLHF
CDR3nt: TGTGCCAGCAGCGTAGGGGCAGGGGGTAATTCACCCCTCCACTTT
v_gene: TRBV9
j_gene: TRBJ1-6
d_gene: TRBD1
abundance: .

CDR3aa: CASSGWGVDSYAGELFF
CDR3nt: TGTGCCAGCAGTGGTTGGGGGGTGGATTCTTACGCCGGGGAGCTGTTTTTT
v_gene: TRBV6-1
j_gene: TRBJ2-2
d_gene: .
abundance: .

CDR3aa: CASSLTATYEQYF
CDR3nt: TGTGCCAGCAGCTTAACAGCTACCTACGAGCAGTACTTC
v_gene: TRBV7-2
j_gene: TRBJ2-7
d_gene: .
abundance: .

CDR3aa: CASSQDLGPRQGAHEKLFF
CDR3nt: TGTGCCAGCAGCCAAGATCTTGGGCCCAGACAGGGGGCGCATGAAAAACTGTTTTTT
v_gene: TRBV3-1/TRBV3-2
j_gene: TRBJ1-4
d_gene: TRBD1
abundance: .

CDR3aa: CASSDSGQFPTPQETQYF
CDR3nt: TGTGCCAGCAGTGATTCCGGACAGTTCCCCACGCCACAAGAGACCCAGTACTTC
v_gene: TRBV27
j_gene: TRBJ2-5
d_gene: .
abundance: .

CDR3aa: CASSPRPGGGTDAQYF
CDR3nt: TGTGCCAGCAGCCCTAGGCCCGGGGGAGGCACAGATGCGCAGTATTTT
v_gene: TRBV27
j_gene: TRBJ2-3
d_gene: .
abundance: .

CDR3aa: CATSDRSGDRAISGELFF
CDR3nt: TGTGCCACCAGTGACCGCTCAGGGGACAGGGCTATCTCCGGGGAGCTGTTTTTT
v_gene: TRBV24-1
j_gene: TRBJ2-2
d_gene: TRBD1
abundance: .

CDR3aa: CASSLRGGGTGTEAFF
CDR3nt: TGCGCCAGCAGCTTGAGGGGCGGGGGAACGGGCACTGAAGCTTTCTTT
v_gene: TRBV5-1
j_gene: TRBJ1-1
d_gene: .
abundance: few

CDR3aa: CASGVLEGGGQPQHF
CDR3nt: TGTGCCAGTGGCGTTCTGGAGGGCGGGGGGCAGCCCCAGCATTTT
v_gene: TRBV19
j_gene: TRBJ1-5
d_gene: .
abundance: .

CDR3aa: CASSQDSHPEGQPQHF
CDR3nt: TGCGCCAGCAGCCAAGATTCACACCCTGAGGGTCAGCCCCAGCATTTT
v_gene: TRBV4-3
j_gene: TRBJ1-5
d_gene: .
abundance: .

CDR3aa: CAWSRGSGNTIYF
CDR3nt: TGTGCCTGGAGCCGAGGGAGCGGAAACACCATATATTTT
v_gene: TRBV30
j_gene: TRBJ1-3
d_gene: .
abundance: .

CDR3aa: CASSQNRAGANVLTF
CDR3nt: TGTGCCAGCAGCCAGAACAGGGCTGGGGCCAACGTCCTGACTTTC
v_gene: TRBV11-3
j_gene: TRBJ2-6
d_gene: .
abundance: .

CDR3aa: CASSLAPSRGGDTDTQYF
CDR3nt: TGTGCCAGCAGCTTAGCACCTTCTCGCGGGGGGGACACAGATACGCAGTATTTT
v_gene: TRBV7-6
j_gene: TRBJ2-3
d_gene: TRBD2
abundance: .

CDR3aa: CASSPLGVAGGPNGELFF
CDR3nt: TGCGCCAGCAGCCCCCTGGGGGTGGCGGGGGGGCCTAACGGGGAGCTGTTTTTT
v_gene: TRBV4-1
j_gene: TRBJ2-2
d_gene: TRBD2
abundance: once

CDR3aa: CASSLAGGGWTEAFF
CDR3nt: TGTGCCAGCAGCTTAGCTGGGGGGGGTTGGACTGAAGCTTTCTTT
v_gene: TRBV7-9
j_gene: TRBJ1-1
d_gene: .
abundance: once